These T cell receptor beta chains were read from a single sample in a study of blood T cells in healthy people across ages. TCRdb redid the calling of the 5' RACE reads with MiXCR, one entry per CDR3 protein. The table includes around 870,000 distinct CDR3 sequences, under 35% detected once. Sequencing was done on a sample of blood. Receptors were obtained from a woman older than 75 in good health. Each CDR3 is given with its conserved first and last residue. The D gene is left open where the match is weak. Clone size is shown for a subset of rows, as once, few, many or a class of expanded clone.

v_gene,j_gene,d_gene,abundance,CDR3aa,CDR3nt
TRBV20-1,TRBJ1-2,.,many,CSARPGPSLNYGYTF,TGCAGTGCTAGACCTGGGCCCTCCTTAAACTATGGCTACACCTTC
TRBV6-1,TRBJ2-1,.,few,CASSGGSSVYNEQFF,TGTGCCAGCAGTGGGGGCTCGTCGGTGTACAATGAGCAGTTCTTC
TRBV24-1,TRBJ1-5,.,.,CATSDARRGGPQHF,TGTGCCACCAGTGATGCTAGGCGGGGGGGGCCCCAGCATTTT
TRBV7-2,TRBJ1-2,.,few,CASSLAGQPSYGYTF,TGTGCCAGCAGCTTAGCGGGGCAGCCCTCCTATGGCTACACCTTC
TRBV10-3,TRBJ1-2,TRBD1,many,CAISKGGPNYGYTF,TGTGCCATCAGTAAAGGGGGCCCAAACTATGGCTACACCTTC
TRBV2,TRBJ2-7,.,many,CASSASDSSYEQYF,TGTGCCAGCAGTGCATCGGACAGCTCCTACGAGCAGTACTTC
TRBV5-1,TRBJ2-3,TRBD1,many,CASSSVQGADFYTQYF,TGCGCCAGCAGCTCCGTACAGGGGGCGGATTTTTATACGCAGTATTTT
TRBV2,TRBJ1-2,.,.,CASSETGVSYGYTF,TGTGCCAGCAGTGAAACCGGGGTATCCTATGGCTACACCTTC
TRBV6-6,TRBJ2-1,.,.,CASSAFDEQFF,TGTGCCAGCAGTGCTTTCGATGAGCAGTTCTTC
TRBV29-1,TRBJ2-1,.,.,CSERVLDEQFF,TGCAGCGAAAGGGTCCTCGATGAGCAGTTCTTC
TRBV5-1,TRBJ2-1,.,many,CASSLVTDNEQFF,TGCGCCAGCAGCTTGGTTACAGACAATGAGCAGTTCTTC
TRBV3-1,TRBJ1-5,.,many,CASSQAGQGSNQPQHF,TGTGCCAGCAGCCAAGCGGGGCAGGGTTCGAATCAGCCCCAGCATTTT
TRBV7-2,TRBJ2-2,.,.,CASSLRARGELFF,TGTGCCAGCAGCTTGAGGGCGAGGGGGGAGCTGTTTTTT
TRBV7-2,TRBJ2-7,.,many,CASSLALVGRGGEQYF,TGTGCCAGCAGCTTAGCGCTAGTAGGGCGGGGTGGGGAGCAGTACTTC
TRBV20-1,TRBJ1-4,.,.,CSVPAATNEKLFF,TGCAGTGTTCCCGCAGCAACTAATGAAAAACTGTTTTTT
TRBV20-1,TRBJ2-1,TRBD2,many,CSEFGAGGPYNEQFF,TGCAGTGAATTTGGGGCGGGGGGCCCCTACAATGAGCAGTTCTTC
TRBV3-1,TRBJ2-6,.,.,CASSQEAAGANVLTF,TGTGCCAGCAGCCAGGAGGCGGCTGGGGCCAACGTCCTGACTTTC
TRBV3-1,TRBJ2-1,.,few,CASTERGSSYNEQFF,TGTGCCAGCACCGAAAGGGGGAGCTCCTACAATGAGCAGTTCTTC
TRBV19,TRBJ2-3,TRBD1,few,CASSILTGATDTQYF,TGTGCCAGTAGTATCCTAACAGGGGCTACAGATACGCAGTATTTT
TRBV7-9,TRBJ1-1,.,.,CASSLFSGTEAFF,TGTGCCAGCAGCTTATTCTCCGGCACTGAAGCTTTCTTT
TRBV27,TRBJ1-2,TRBD1,many,CASSYRTGGNGYTF,TGTGCCAGCAGTTACCGGACAGGGGGCAATGGCTACACCTTC
TRBV20-1,TRBJ1-1,TRBD1,once,CSANPGQGGNTEAFF,TGCAGTGCTAATCCCGGACAGGGAGGAAACACTGAAGCTTTCTTT
TRBV4-3,TRBJ1-6,TRBD1,few,CASSQEPPGTGGSPLHF,TGCGCCAGCAGCCAAGAACCCCCCGGGACAGGGGGTTCACCCCTCCACTTT
TRBV20-1,TRBJ2-2,.,few,CSAERPNTGELFF,TGCAGTGCTGAAAGACCGAACACCGGGGAGCTGTTTTTT
TRBV16,TRBJ2-1,TRBD1,many,CASKRQGYNEQFF,TGTGCCAGTAAACGACAGGGCTACAATGAGCAGTTCTTC
TRBV7-2,TRBJ1-5,.,few,CASSSTSDNQPQHF,TGTGCCAGCAGCTCAACCAGTGACAATCAGCCCCAGCATTTT
TRBV7-2,TRBJ2-1,TRBD2,many,CASSLTGVTSGGVEFF,TGTGCCAGCAGCCTAACTGGGGTGACTAGCGGGGGGGTAGAGTTCTTC
TRBV12-3/TRBV12-4,TRBJ1-4,.,many,CASTPGGSSEKLFF,TGTGCCAGCACCCCCGGTGGGAGCAGTGAAAAACTGTTTTTT
TRBV6-2/TRBV6-3,TRBJ1-2,.,many,CASSSFRTALTDLYGYTF,TGTGCCAGCTCCTCCTTCCGGACAGCATTAACGGACCTATATGGCTACACCTTC
TRBV6-1,TRBJ1-5,.,few,CASSPLQWWAKYSNQPQHF,TGTGCCAGCAGTCCCCTTCAATGGTGGGCCAAATATAGCAATCAGCCCCAGCATTTT
TRBV28,TRBJ2-7,TRBD1,many,CASRRDRGSAYEQYF,TGTGCCAGCAGGCGGGACAGGGGCTCCGCCTACGAGCAGTACTTC
TRBV27,TRBJ2-3,.,many,CASSLRLLPGTTSTDTQYF,TGTGCCAGCAGTTTACGCCTATTGCCCGGGACAACTAGCACAGATACGCAGTATTTT
TRBV5-6,TRBJ2-2,.,.,CASSFSGRKRGTGELFF,TGTGCCAGCAGCTTCTCCGGGCGAAAAAGAGGCACCGGGGAGCTGTTTTTT
TRBV4-3,TRBJ2-3,.,many,CASSQVGGGSADTQYF,TGCGCCAGCAGCCAAGTGGGTGGGGGCTCGGCAGATACGCAGTATTTT
TRBV20-1,TRBJ1-2,TRBD1,.,CSARASTGDDYGYTF,TGCAGTGCTAGAGCTAGCACAGGGGATGACTATGGCTACACCTTC
TRBV7-9,TRBJ2-3,.,many,CASSLVKDNSDTQYF,TGTGCCAGCAGCTTAGTGAAGGACAACTCAGATACGCAGTATTTT
TRBV27,TRBJ2-1,TRBD1,.,CASSLDRGYYNEQFF,TGTGCCAGCAGTTTAGACAGGGGATACTACAATGAGCAGTTCTTC
TRBV12-3/TRBV12-4,TRBJ2-1,TRBD1,many,CASSFNRGSYNEQFF,TGTGCCAGCAGTTTCAACAGGGGTTCCTACAATGAGCAGTTCTTC
TRBV7-8,TRBJ2-1,.,.,CASSLVGYDEQFF,TGTGCCAGCAGCTTAGTAGGGTACGATGAGCAGTTCTTC
TRBV29-1,TRBJ2-5,.,many,CSVATGPGGDQETQYF,TGCAGCGTTGCGACAGGACCTGGTGGCGACCAAGAGACCCAGTACTTC
TRBV7-2,TRBJ1-2,TRBD1,.,CASTQDRANYGYTF,TGTGCCAGCACCCAGGACAGGGCTAACTATGGCTACACCTTC
TRBV20-1,TRBJ1-5,TRBD1,few,CSAATDRGNQPQHF,TGCAGTGCCGCCACCGACAGGGGCAATCAGCCCCAGCATTTT
TRBV20-1,TRBJ2-7,.,few,CSARCLPGQYF,TGCAGTGCTAGGTGCCTCCCGGGGCAGTACTTC
TRBV12-3/TRBV12-4,TRBJ1-2,.,few,CASSPHLNYGYTF,TGTGCCAGCAGTCCCCACTTGAACTATGGCTACACCTTC
TRBV20-1,TRBJ2-7,.,.,CSARTGQGWWQYF,TGCAGTGCTAGAACAGGTCAAGGGTGGTGGCAGTACTTC
TRBV6-6,TRBJ2-6,.,.,CACSYGRTGANVLTF,TGTGCCTGCAGTTACGGCAGGACTGGGGCCAACGTCCTGACTTTC